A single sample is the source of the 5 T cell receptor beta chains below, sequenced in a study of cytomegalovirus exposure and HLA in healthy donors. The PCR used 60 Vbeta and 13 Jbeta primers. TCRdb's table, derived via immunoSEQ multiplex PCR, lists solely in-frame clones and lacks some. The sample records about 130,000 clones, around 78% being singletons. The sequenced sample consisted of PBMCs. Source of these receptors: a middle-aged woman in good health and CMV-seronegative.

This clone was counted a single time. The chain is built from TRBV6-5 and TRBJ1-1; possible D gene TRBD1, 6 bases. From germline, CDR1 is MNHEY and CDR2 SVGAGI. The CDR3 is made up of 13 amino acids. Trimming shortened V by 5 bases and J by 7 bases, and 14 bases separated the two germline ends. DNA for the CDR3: TGTGCCAGCAGTCCCAGGGGTGACGGTGAAGCTTTCTTT. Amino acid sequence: CASSPRGDGEAFF.

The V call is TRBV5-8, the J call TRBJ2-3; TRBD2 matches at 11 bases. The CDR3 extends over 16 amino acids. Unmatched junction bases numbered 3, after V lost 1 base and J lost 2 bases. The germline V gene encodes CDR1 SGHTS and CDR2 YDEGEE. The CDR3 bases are TGTGCCAGCAGCTTGCTGACTAGCGGGGTCACAGATACGCAGTATTTT. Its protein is CASSLLTSGVTDTQYF.

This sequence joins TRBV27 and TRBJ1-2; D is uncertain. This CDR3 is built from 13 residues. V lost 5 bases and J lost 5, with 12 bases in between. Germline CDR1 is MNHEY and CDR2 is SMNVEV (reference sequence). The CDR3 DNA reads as TGTGCCAGCAGTCCACAACCAGTATATGGCTACACCTTC. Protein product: CASSPQPVYGYTF.

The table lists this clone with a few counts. The CDR3 DNA reads TGTGCCAGCAGCTTAAGCGACCTTCGAGACGAGACCCAGTACTTC. It encodes CASSLSDLRDETQYF. V and J are TRBV7-9 and TRBJ2-5, with D unresolved. Trimming shortened V by 2 bases and J by 5 bases, and 15 bases separated the two germline ends. The CDR3 covers 15 residues. Germline V gene data show CDR1 as SEHNR and CDR2 as FQNEAQ (reference sequence).

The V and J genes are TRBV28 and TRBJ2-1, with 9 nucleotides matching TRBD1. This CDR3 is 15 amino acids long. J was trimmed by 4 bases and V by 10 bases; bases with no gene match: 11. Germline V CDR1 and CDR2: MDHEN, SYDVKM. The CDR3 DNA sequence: TGTGCCATCAGGGGACGGGACAGGGTGTACAATGAGCAGTTCTTC. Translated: CAIRGRDRVYNEQFF.